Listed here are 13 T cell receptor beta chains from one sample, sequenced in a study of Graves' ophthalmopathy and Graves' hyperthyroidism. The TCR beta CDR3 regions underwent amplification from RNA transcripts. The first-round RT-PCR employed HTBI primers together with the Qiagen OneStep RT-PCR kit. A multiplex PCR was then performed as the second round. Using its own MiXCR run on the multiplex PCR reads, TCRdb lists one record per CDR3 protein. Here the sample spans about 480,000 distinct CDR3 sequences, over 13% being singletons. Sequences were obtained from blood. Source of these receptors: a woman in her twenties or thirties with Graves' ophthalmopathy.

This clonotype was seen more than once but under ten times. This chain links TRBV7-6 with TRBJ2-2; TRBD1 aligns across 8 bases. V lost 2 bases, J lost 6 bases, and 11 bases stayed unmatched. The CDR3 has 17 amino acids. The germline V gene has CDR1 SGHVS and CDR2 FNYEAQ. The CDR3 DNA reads TGTGCCAGCAGCTTAAGTGTGACAGGGGTTAGTCCCGGGGAGCTGTTTTTT. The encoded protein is CASSLSVTGVSPGELFF.

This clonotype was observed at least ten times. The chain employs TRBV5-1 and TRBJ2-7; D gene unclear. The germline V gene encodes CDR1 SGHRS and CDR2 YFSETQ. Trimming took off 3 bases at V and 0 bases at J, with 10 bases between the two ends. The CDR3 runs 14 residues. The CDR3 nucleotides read TGCGCCAGCAGCTACCGGTGGAGCTCCTACGAGCAGTACTTC. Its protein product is CASSYRWSSYEQYF.

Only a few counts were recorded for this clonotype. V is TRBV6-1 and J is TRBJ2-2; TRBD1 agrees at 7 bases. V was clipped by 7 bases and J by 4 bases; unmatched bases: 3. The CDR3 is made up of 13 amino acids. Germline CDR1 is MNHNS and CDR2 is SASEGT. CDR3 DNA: TGTGCCAGCATGGACAGGAGCACCGGGGAGCTGTTTTTT. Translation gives CASMDRSTGELFF.

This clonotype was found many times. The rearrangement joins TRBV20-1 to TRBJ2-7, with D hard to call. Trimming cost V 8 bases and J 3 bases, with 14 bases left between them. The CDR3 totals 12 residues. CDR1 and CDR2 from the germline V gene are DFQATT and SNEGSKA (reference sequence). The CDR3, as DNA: TGCAGTACCTCGCGGACCGACTACGAGCAGTACTTC. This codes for CSTSRTDYEQYF.

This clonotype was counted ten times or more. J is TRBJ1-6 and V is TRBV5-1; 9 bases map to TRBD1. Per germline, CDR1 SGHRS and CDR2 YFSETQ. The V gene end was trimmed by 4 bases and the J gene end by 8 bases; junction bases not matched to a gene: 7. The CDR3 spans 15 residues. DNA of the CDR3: TGCGCCAGCAGCACGGGACAGGGCAATTATTCACCCCTCCACTTT. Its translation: CASSTGQGNYSPLHF. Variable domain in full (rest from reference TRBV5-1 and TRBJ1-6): KAGVTQTPRYLIKTRGQQVTLSCSPISGHRSVSWYQQTPGQGLQFLFEYFSETQRNKGNFPGRFSGRQFSNSRSEMNVSTLELGDSALYLCASSTGQGNYSPLHFGNGTRLTVT.

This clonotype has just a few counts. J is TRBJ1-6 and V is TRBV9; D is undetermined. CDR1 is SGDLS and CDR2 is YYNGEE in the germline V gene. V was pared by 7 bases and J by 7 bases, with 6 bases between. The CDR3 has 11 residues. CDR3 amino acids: CASGRNSPLHF. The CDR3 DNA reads TGTGCCAGCGGACGCAATTCACCCCTCCACTTT.

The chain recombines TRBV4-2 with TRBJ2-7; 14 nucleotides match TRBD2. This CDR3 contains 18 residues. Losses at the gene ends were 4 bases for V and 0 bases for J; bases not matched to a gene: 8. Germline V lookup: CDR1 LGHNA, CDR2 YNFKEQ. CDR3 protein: CASSRAGTSGGSSYEQYF. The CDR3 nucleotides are TGTGCCAGCAGCCGCGCCGGGACTAGCGGGGGCAGCTCCTACGAGCAGTACTTC.

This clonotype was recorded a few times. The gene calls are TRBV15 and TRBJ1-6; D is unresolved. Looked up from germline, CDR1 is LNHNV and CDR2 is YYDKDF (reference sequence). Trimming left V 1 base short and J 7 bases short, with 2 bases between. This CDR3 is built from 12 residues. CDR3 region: CATSRGNSPLHF. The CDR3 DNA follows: TGTGCCACCAGCAGAGGGAATTCACCCCTCCACTTT.

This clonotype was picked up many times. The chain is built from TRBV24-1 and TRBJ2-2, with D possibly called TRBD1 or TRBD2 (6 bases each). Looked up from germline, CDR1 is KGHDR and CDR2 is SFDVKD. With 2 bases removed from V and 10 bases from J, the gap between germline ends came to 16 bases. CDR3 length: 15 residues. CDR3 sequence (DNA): TGTGCCACCAGTGATTGGGACATCGGGGGCAAGGAGCTGTTTTTT. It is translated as CATSDWDIGGKELFF.

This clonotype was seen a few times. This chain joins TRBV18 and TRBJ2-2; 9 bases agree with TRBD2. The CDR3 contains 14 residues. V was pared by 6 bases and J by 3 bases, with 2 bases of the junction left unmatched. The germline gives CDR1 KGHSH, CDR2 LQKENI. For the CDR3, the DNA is TGTGCCAGCTCTCAGCGGGGGGACACCGGGGAGCTGTTTTTT. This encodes CASSQRGDTGELFF.

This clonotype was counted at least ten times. The CDR3 loop is CASSPDREGDTEAFF. As DNA, the CDR3 is TGTGCCAGCAGCCCCGACAGGGAAGGAGACACTGAAGCTTTCTTT. The rearrangement joins TRBV11-3 to TRBJ1-1; TRBD1 agrees at 7 bases. The CDR3 spans 15 residues. V was clipped by 5 bases and J by 3 bases; unmatched bases: 9. Germline V lookup: CDR1 SGHNT, CDR2 YENEEA.

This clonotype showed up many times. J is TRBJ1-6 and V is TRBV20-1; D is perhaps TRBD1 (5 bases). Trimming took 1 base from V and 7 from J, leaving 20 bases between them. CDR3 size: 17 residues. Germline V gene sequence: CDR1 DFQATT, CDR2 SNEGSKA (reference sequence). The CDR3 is CSARAPEGRDVNSPLHF. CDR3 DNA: TGCAGTGCTAGAGCCCCTGAGGGGAGGGATGTCAATTCACCCCTCCACTTT.

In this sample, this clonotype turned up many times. CDR3: CSAPRTSGSYEQYF. CDR3 bases: TGCAGTGCCCCTCGGACTAGCGGGAGTTACGAGCAGTACTTC. The chain has TRBV20-1 and TRBJ2-7; 13 bases map to TRBD2. Germline lookup yields CDR1 DFQATT and CDR2 SNEGSKA (reference sequence). J lost 4 bases, V lost 6 bases, and 6 bases had no gene match. This CDR3 has 14 residues.